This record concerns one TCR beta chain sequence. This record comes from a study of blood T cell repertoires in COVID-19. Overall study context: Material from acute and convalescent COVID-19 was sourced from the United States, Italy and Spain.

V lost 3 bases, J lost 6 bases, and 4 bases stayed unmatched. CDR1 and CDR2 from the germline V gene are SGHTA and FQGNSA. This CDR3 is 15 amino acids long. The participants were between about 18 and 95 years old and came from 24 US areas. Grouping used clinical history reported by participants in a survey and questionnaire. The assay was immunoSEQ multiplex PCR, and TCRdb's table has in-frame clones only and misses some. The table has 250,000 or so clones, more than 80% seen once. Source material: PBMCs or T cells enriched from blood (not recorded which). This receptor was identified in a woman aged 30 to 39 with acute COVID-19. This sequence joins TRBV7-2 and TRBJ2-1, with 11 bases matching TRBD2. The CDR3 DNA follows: TGTGCCAGCAGCTTGCTAGCGGGAGGAACCAATGAGCAGTTCTTC. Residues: CASSLLAGGTNEQFF.